These T cell receptor beta chains were read from a single sample in a study of blood T cell repertoires in COVID-19. Sequencing used immunoSEQ multiplex PCR; TCRdb keeps in-frame clones, though not all of them. Among tens of thousands of clones listed, more than 75% were seen once. The sequenced sample consisted of peripheral blood. The receptor set was obtained from a man aged 55 to 70 with acute or convalescent COVID-19. CDR3s include the opening cysteine and the closing phenylalanine or tryptophan. Fields, in order: clone size, V gene, J gene, D gene, CDR3 DNA, CDR3 protein. D genes are given only for firm matches. Only part of the rows carry a size: once, few, many, or a class if the clone is expanded.

abundance: NA
v_gene: TRBV5-1
j_gene: TRBJ1-4
d_gene: NA
CDR3nt: TGCGCCAGCAGCTTGGGGCAGGGTTATAATGAAAAACTGTTTTTT
CDR3aa: CASSLGQGYNEKLFF

abundance: NA
v_gene: TRBV2
j_gene: TRBJ2-4
d_gene: TRBD2
CDR3nt: TGTGCCAGCAGTGAAACGCGGGGGGGCGTGGTCATTCAGTACTTC
CDR3aa: CASSETRGGVVIQYF

abundance: NA
v_gene: TRBV19
j_gene: TRBJ1-1
d_gene: NA
CDR3nt: TGTGCCAGTAGTAATACAAGGAACACTGAAGCTTTCTTT
CDR3aa: CASSNTRNTEAFF

abundance: NA
v_gene: TRBV14
j_gene: TRBJ1-2
d_gene: TRBD1
CDR3nt: TGTGCCAGCAGCCAATCACTCAACCGGGACAGCTATGGCTACACCTTC
CDR3aa: CASSQSLNRDSYGYTF

abundance: once
v_gene: TRBV6-5
j_gene: TRBJ1-2
d_gene: TRBD1
CDR3nt: TGTGCCAGCAGTTACGCCAAAGGGACAGAAGAACCTGGCTACACCTTC
CDR3aa: CASSYAKGTEEPGYTF

abundance: NA
v_gene: TRBV7-2
j_gene: TRBJ2-7
d_gene: NA
CDR3nt: TGTGCCAGCAGCTTAGTGGGTTGGCAGGGGAGAGCCTACGAGCAGTACTTC
CDR3aa: CASSLVGWQGRAYEQYF

abundance: NA
v_gene: TRBV18
j_gene: TRBJ1-1
d_gene: NA
CDR3nt: TGTGCCAGCTCACAGGGGGGGGACACTGAAGCTTTCTTT
CDR3aa: CASSQGGDTEAFF

abundance: once
v_gene: TRBV14
j_gene: TRBJ2-5
d_gene: TRBD1
CDR3nt: TGTGCCAGCAGCCAAGGCAGGGGGCTGGATGAGACCCAGTACTTC
CDR3aa: CASSQGRGLDETQYF

abundance: NA
v_gene: TRBV6-5
j_gene: TRBJ2-5
d_gene: NA
CDR3nt: TGTGCCAGCAGTTACTCGAATAGGGGGGGAACCCAGTACTTC
CDR3aa: CASSYSNRGGTQYF

abundance: NA
v_gene: TRBV3-1/TRBV3-2
j_gene: TRBJ1-3
d_gene: NA
CDR3nt: TGTGCCAGCAGCCCAACACCAGACTCTGGAAACACCATATATTTT
CDR3aa: CASSPTPDSGNTIYF

abundance: few
v_gene: TRBV5-6
j_gene: TRBJ1-6
d_gene: NA
CDR3nt: TGTGCCAGCACCCTTACCGCGGGGGTCTATAATTCACCCCTCCACTTT
CDR3aa: CASTLTAGVYNSPLHF

abundance: NA
v_gene: TRBV9
j_gene: TRBJ1-1
d_gene: NA
CDR3nt: TGTGCCAGCAGCGTAGGAGGAGGAGGCACTGAAGCTTTCTTT
CDR3aa: CASSVGGGGTEAFF

abundance: once
v_gene: TRBV19
j_gene: TRBJ1-2
d_gene: NA
CDR3nt: TGTGCCAGTAGTATTTCGGGGAATCGAGCTAACTATGGCTACACCTTC
CDR3aa: CASSISGNRANYGYTF

abundance: once
v_gene: TRBV24-1
j_gene: TRBJ1-1
d_gene: NA
CDR3nt: TGTGCCACCAGGGACGGGAGGAACACTGAAGCTTTCTTT
CDR3aa: CATRDGRNTEAFF

abundance: NA
v_gene: TRBV3-1/TRBV3-2
j_gene: TRBJ2-7
d_gene: NA
CDR3nt: TGTGCCAGCAGCCAAGATCGTACCCGGAGTATCTCCTACGAGCAGTACTTC
CDR3aa: CASSQDRTRSISYEQYF

abundance: NA
v_gene: TRBV29-1
j_gene: TRBJ2-2
d_gene: NA
CDR3nt: TGCAGCGTTGGACGGGCGAACACCGGGGAGCTGTTTTTT
CDR3aa: CSVGRANTGELFF

abundance: once
v_gene: TRBV2
j_gene: TRBJ1-2
d_gene: NA
CDR3nt: TGTGCCAGCTGCTGTAAGGGGGGGATTAACTATGGCTACACCTTC
CDR3aa: CASCCKGGINYGYTF

abundance: NA
v_gene: TRBV7-8
j_gene: TRBJ2-7
d_gene: TRBD1
CDR3nt: TGTGCCAGCTCCCCCGGGACAGGGTTCTACGAGCAGTACTTC
CDR3aa: CASSPGTGFYEQYF

abundance: NA
v_gene: TRBV5-6
j_gene: TRBJ1-6
d_gene: NA
CDR3nt: TGTGCCACCCCCCATACGGACAATAATTCACCCCTCCACTTT
CDR3aa: CATPHTDNNSPLHF

abundance: NA
v_gene: TRBV18
j_gene: TRBJ1-1
d_gene: NA
CDR3nt: TGTGCCAGCTCACCCCAAGGACAGTACACTGAAGCTTTCTTT
CDR3aa: CASSPQGQYTEAFF

abundance: NA
v_gene: TRBV2
j_gene: TRBJ1-6
d_gene: NA
CDR3nt: TGTGCCAGCAGTGAAAACACCAATGATTCACCCCTCCACTTT
CDR3aa: CASSENTNDSPLHF

abundance: NA
v_gene: TRBV13
j_gene: TRBJ1-1
d_gene: NA
CDR3nt: TGTGCCAGCAGCCAACTGCCACAGGGTGGAGCTTTCTTT
CDR3aa: CASSQLPQGGAFF

abundance: NA
v_gene: TRBV7-9
j_gene: TRBJ2-3
d_gene: NA
CDR3nt: TGTGCCAGCAGCCAGCGGGGCACAGATACGCAGTATTTT
CDR3aa: CASSQRGTDTQYF

abundance: NA
v_gene: TRBV6-6
j_gene: TRBJ2-5
d_gene: NA
CDR3nt: TGTGCCAGCAGTCACCATCCCAGGGGACCGTACCAAGAGACCCAGTACTTC
CDR3aa: CASSHHPRGPYQETQYF

abundance: NA
v_gene: TRBV6-1
j_gene: TRBJ1-6
d_gene: NA
CDR3nt: TGTGCCAGCAGTGAAGGCATGAGGGTCTCCTATAATTCACCCCTCCACTTT
CDR3aa: CASSEGMRVSYNSPLHF

abundance: NA
v_gene: TRBV29-1
j_gene: TRBJ2-7
d_gene: TRBD1
CDR3nt: TGCAGCGTCGAGGGGGGACAGGGGTCCTCGGCCTACGAGCAGTACTTC
CDR3aa: CSVEGGQGSSAYEQYF

abundance: NA
v_gene: TRBV6-6
j_gene: TRBJ2-1
d_gene: TRBD1
CDR3nt: TGTGCCAGCAGCCCCGGGACAGGGAAACTTAATGAGCAGTTCTTC
CDR3aa: CASSPGTGKLNEQFF

abundance: NA
v_gene: TRBV30
j_gene: TRBJ2-7
d_gene: TRBD1
CDR3nt: TGTGCCTGGGGTTTGGGACAGGGGTTGTACGAGCAGTACTTC
CDR3aa: CAWGLGQGLYEQYF

abundance: NA
v_gene: TRBV6-5
j_gene: TRBJ1-3
d_gene: TRBD1
CDR3nt: TGTGCCAGCAGACGGCAGGGGGCTTATGGAAACACCATATATTTT
CDR3aa: CASRRQGAYGNTIYF

abundance: NA
v_gene: TRBV5-4
j_gene: TRBJ1-3
d_gene: TRBD1
CDR3nt: TGTGCCAGCAGCTCAAGCGGGACAGGCACCGAGAACACCATATATTTT
CDR3aa: CASSSSGTGTENTIYF

abundance: NA
v_gene: TRBV11-2
j_gene: TRBJ2-3
d_gene: NA
CDR3nt: TGTGCCAGCAGCTTCACAACAGGGCCAGATACGCAGTATTTT
CDR3aa: CASSFTTGPDTQYF

abundance: NA
v_gene: TRBV7-2
j_gene: TRBJ1-5
d_gene: TRBD1
CDR3nt: TGTGCCAGCAGCTTAGGGACAGGAGCCTTAAGCAATCAGCCCCAGCATTTT
CDR3aa: CASSLGTGALSNQPQHF

abundance: NA
v_gene: TRBV6-5
j_gene: TRBJ1-1
d_gene: TRBD1
CDR3nt: TGTGCCAGCGCCACCCTCAGGGGGCGGACTGAAGCTTTCTTT
CDR3aa: CASATLRGRTEAFF

abundance: NA
v_gene: TRBV5-1
j_gene: TRBJ2-3
d_gene: TRBD1
CDR3nt: TGCGCCAGCAGGGGCGGGACAGGGACCACAGATACGCAGTATTTT
CDR3aa: CASRGGTGTTDTQYF

abundance: NA
v_gene: TRBV2
j_gene: TRBJ2-4
d_gene: NA
CDR3nt: TGTGCCAGCAGGATCGAACGGGCGGGAAACATTCAGTACTTC
CDR3aa: CASRIERAGNIQYF

abundance: once
v_gene: TRBV6-6
j_gene: TRBJ1-5
d_gene: TRBD1
CDR3nt: TGTGCCAGCAGCTACAGGGGTGGCAATCAGCCCCAGCATTTT
CDR3aa: CASSYRGGNQPQHF

abundance: NA
v_gene: TRBV21-1
j_gene: TRBJ2-5
d_gene: NA
CDR3nt: TGTGCCAGCAGCCTCCCGGGACAGGGCAAAGAGACCCAGTACTTC
CDR3aa: CASSLPGQGKETQYF

abundance: few
v_gene: TRBV5-4
j_gene: TRBJ1-2
d_gene: NA
CDR3nt: TGTGCCAGCAGCATAGACAGCAGTTATGGCTACACCTTC
CDR3aa: CASSIDSSYGYTF

abundance: once
v_gene: TRBV11-2
j_gene: TRBJ1-2
d_gene: TRBD1
CDR3nt: TGTGCCAGCAGCCTGACAGGGGAAGGGTATGGCTACACCTTC
CDR3aa: CASSLTGEGYGYTF

abundance: NA
v_gene: TRBV5-1
j_gene: TRBJ1-1
d_gene: TRBD1
CDR3nt: TGCGCCAGCAGCTTGAGGGCAGGGGGGAACACTGAAGCTTTCTTT
CDR3aa: CASSLRAGGNTEAFF

abundance: NA
v_gene: TRBV9
j_gene: TRBJ2-1
d_gene: NA
CDR3nt: TGTGCCAGCAGCGTAACGGGGGATGAGCAGTTCTTC
CDR3aa: CASSVTGDEQFF